The T cell receptor (beta chain) described here comes from a study of OX40 agonist ivuxolimab in advanced cancers. Study summary: Enrollees could have had prior anti-PD-1, anti-PD-L1 or anti-CTLA-4 therapy, which 35% to 40% had received.

Some clones are missing from TCRdb's copy, which holds only in-frame ones; the method was immunoSEQ multiplex PCR. Altogether some 110,000 clones are present, 90% being singletons, with the ten largest covering around 0.48%. Per the germline V gene, CDR1 is SGHNT and CDR2 is YYREEE (reference sequence). Trimming took off 2 bases at V and 4 bases at J, with 15 bases between the two ends. This CDR3 contains 15 residues. Study observations and caveats: A proportion of nonresponders additionally exhibited low normalized T-cell clonal expansion. Specificity for antigen went undetermined in the expanded peripheral T cells.

This clone was counted a few times. Its cognate antigen is unknown. The sequenced sample was CD4+ or CD8+ T cells sorted from blood, obtained in a trial of the OX40 agonist ivuxolimab. This chain joins TRBV5-4 and TRBJ1-1; no clear D. The clonotype originates from an adult with an advanced solid tumor such as melanoma, head and neck, liver or kidney cancer. The CDR3 region is CASSFPGVKSTEAFF. In DNA, the CDR3 is TGTGCCAGCAGCTTCCCCGGGGTAAAGAGCACTGAAGCTTTCTTT.